This T cell receptor beta chain was identified in a study of CD8+CD57+ T cells in acquired aplastic anemia. CDR1 is SGHTA and CDR2 is FQGNSA in the germline V gene. CDR3 length: 14 amino acids. V lost 1 base to trimming and J lost 6 bases, with 10 bases between them. The study profiled TCR beta VDJ and CDR3 using genomic DNA as template. TCRdb passed the reads through MiXCR, listing each CDR3 protein once. The sample consists of fewer than 45,000 distinct CDR3 sequences, more than 75% of them appearing once. The chain links TRBV7-2 to TRBJ1-5, with D possibly TRBD1 on 5 matching bases. The receptor was derived from a human donor in good health, serving as a control. Sequencing was done on a sample of sorted CD4+, CD8+, or CD8+CD57+ T cells (not recorded which) from PBMCs. CDR3 bases: TGTGCCAGCAGCTTAGATAGGGGTGGTCAGCCCCAGCATTTT. As protein: CASSLDRGGQPQHF.